This T cell receptor (beta chain) comes out of a study of Ad26.COV2.S vaccination and SARS-CoV-2 variants. The overall study: Administration of Ad26.COV2.S was intramuscular, either once or twice 56 days apart.

Overall study results and limits: The study found higher spike-specific TCR breadth in vaccine than placebo recipients.

Treatment meaning: about 20 received Ad26.COV2.S at low or high dose, single or two shots; roughly five received placebo; per-sample allocation not given. Specimen acquisition occurred on day 63 following the initial vaccine or placebo injection. TCRdb's copy holds only in-frame clones and misses some; the assay was immunoSEQ multiplex PCR. Of fewer than 400,000 clones listed, about 88% are singletons. Notes on this clone: Its target is unknown.

Germline V gives CDR1 KGHSH, CDR2 LQKENI. V lost 1 base and J lost 0, with 6 bases in between. The CDR3 is 15 residues long. The clonotype comes from a person aged 18-65 years who received the Ad26.COV2.S COVID-19 vaccine or a placebo. The chain has TRBV18 and TRBJ1-4, with D unresolved. The source material was peripheral blood, sampled in a trial of Ad26.COV2.S vaccine versus placebo. CDR3 region: CASSPRQATNEKLFF. The CDR3 bases are TGTGCCAGCTCACCACGACAAGCAACTAATGAAAAACTGTTTTTT.